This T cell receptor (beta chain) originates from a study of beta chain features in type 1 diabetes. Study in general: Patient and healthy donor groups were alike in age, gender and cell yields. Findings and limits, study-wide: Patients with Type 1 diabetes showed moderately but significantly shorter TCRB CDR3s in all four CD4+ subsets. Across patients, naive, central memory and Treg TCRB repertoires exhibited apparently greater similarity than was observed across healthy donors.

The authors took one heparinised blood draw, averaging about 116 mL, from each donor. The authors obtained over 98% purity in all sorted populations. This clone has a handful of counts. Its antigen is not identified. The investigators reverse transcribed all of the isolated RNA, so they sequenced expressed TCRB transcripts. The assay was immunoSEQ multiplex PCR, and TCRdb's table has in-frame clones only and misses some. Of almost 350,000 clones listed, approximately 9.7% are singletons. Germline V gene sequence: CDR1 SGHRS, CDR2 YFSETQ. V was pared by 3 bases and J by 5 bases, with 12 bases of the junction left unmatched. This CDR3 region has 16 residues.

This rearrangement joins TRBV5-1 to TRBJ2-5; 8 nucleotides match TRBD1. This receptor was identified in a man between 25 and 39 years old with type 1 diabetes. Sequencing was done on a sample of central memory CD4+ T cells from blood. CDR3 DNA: TGCGCCAGCAGCTCAAGGGCAGGGGGCGCGGTGGAGACCCAGTACTTC. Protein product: CASSSRAGGAVETQYF.